Sequencing of this T cell receptor (beta chain) was carried out in a study of blood T cells in healthy people across ages. Study results and limitations: Estimates of total diversity, which came from one million sequenced T cells, were considered to be underestimates.

Trimming pared 6 bases from V and 7 bases from J, leaving 18 bases between. Per the germline V gene, CDR1 is MNHEY and CDR2 is SMNVEV (reference sequence). The CDR3 is 14 amino acids. In regard to this clonotype: The antigen remains undetermined.

A sample-barcoded 5' primer and a J-beta primer mix were used in a second PCR of roughly 6 to 12 cycles. TCRdb re-called the 5' RACE reads with MiXCR, one entry per CDR3 protein. Here the sample spans about 1.6 million distinct CDR3 sequences, 30% to 35% being singletons. This sequence originates from a woman aged 25 to 39 in good health. Sequencing input: blood. The V and J genes are TRBV27 and TRBJ1-2; D may be TRBD1 (6 bases). The CDR3 loop reads CASSGTGTSVGYTF. CDR3 nucleotide sequence: TGTGCCAGCAGCGGAACGGGGACAAGCGTTGGCTACACCTTC.